The 21 T cell receptor beta chains below were found in one sample sequenced in a study of blood T cell repertoires in COVID-19. TCRdb's table, derived via immunoSEQ multiplex PCR, lists solely in-frame clones and lacks some. Seen here are around 310,000 clones, about 90% observed once, and the top ten hold 0.8% to 1.3%. The sample taken for sequencing was peripheral blood. These receptors were obtained from a woman aged 35 to 49 with COVID-19, enrolled during active disease.

The chain is built from TRBV5-1 and TRBJ2-1, with 12 positions matching TRBD2. V trimming: 4 bases; J trimming: 2 bases; junction bases outside the gene matches: 7. The CDR3 totals 17 residues. Germline lookup yields CDR1 SGHRS and CDR2 YFSETQ. Here the CDR3 DNA reads TGCGCCAGCAGCCTCGCTAGCGGGGGGGGAGCCTACAATGAGCAGTTCTTC. Its translation: CASSLASGGGAYNEQFF.

The V gene is TRBV7-9, the J gene TRBJ1-3; a weak D match, TRBD1 (5 bases). The CDR3 is made up of 14 amino acids. V was cut by 1 base and J by 2 bases, with 6 bases left in between. Germline V gene lookup returns CDR1 SEHNR and CDR2 FQNEAQ (reference sequence). CDR3: CASSLVGAGNTIYF. CDR3 sequence (DNA): TGTGCCAGCAGCTTAGTAGGGGCTGGAAACACCATATATTTT.

This chain connects TRBV14 to TRBJ1-4; D gene unclear. Trimming removed 3 bases at V and 7 bases at J, with 9 bases between. The CDR3 is 13 amino acids. CDR1 is SGHDN, CDR2 FVKESK, per germline. The CDR3: CASSQALGEKLFF. The CDR3 DNA sequence: TGTGCCAGCAGCCAGGCCCTTGGTGAAAAACTGTTTTTT.

The chain uses TRBV7-3 and TRBJ2-3, with 7 positions matching TRBD2. Germline CDR1 SGHTA, CDR2 FQGTGA. The CDR3 totals 14 residues. J lost 5 bases, V lost 5 bases, and 7 bases had no gene match. The CDR3 sequence is CASSPWGTKDTQYF. The CDR3 DNA follows: TGTGCCAGCAGCCCCTGGGGGACTAAAGATACGCAGTATTTT.

The genes are TRBV7-2 and TRBJ2-3; perhaps TRBD2 as D (6 bases). Germline V gene data show CDR1 as SGHTA and CDR2 as FQGNSA. This CDR3 region has 15 residues. Trimming shortened V by 4 bases and J by 1 base, and 12 bases separated the two germline ends. The CDR3, as DNA: TGTGCCAGCAGCTACGACTCGGGGGGCACAGATACGCAGTATTTT. Its protein is CASSYDSGGTDTQYF.

This clone showed up just once. The V and J genes are TRBV7-3 and TRBJ2-6; TRBD1 aligns across 10 bases. The CDR3 is made up of 19 amino acids. The V gene end was trimmed by 3 bases and the J gene end by 0 bases; junction bases not matched to a gene: 8. Germline CDR1 reads SGHTA; CDR2 reads FQGTGA. CDR3: CASSFTGTGALSGANVLTF. In nucleotides, the CDR3 is TGTGCCAGCAGCTTCACCGGGACAGGGGCCCTCTCTGGGGCCAACGTCCTGACTTTC.

J is TRBJ2-3 and V is TRBV9, with D uncertain. Trimming cost V 3 bases and J 6 bases, with 17 bases left between them. The CDR3 spans 15 residues. The germline CDR1 and CDR2 sequences are SGDLS and YYNGEE. The CDR3 DNA reads as TGTGCCAGCAGCGGTAGTAGGCCAGGTTTGGATACGCAGTATTTT. Translated, it gives CASSGSRPGLDTQYF. Looking up the rest from reference TRBV9 and TRBJ2-3 gives the full variable domain: DSGVTQTPKHLITATGQRVTLRCSPRSGDLSVYWYQQSLDQGLQFLIQYYNGEERAKGNILERFSAQQFPDLHSELNLSSLELGDSALYFCASSGSRPGLDTQYFGPGTRLTVL.

V is TRBV7-9 and J is TRBJ1-3; 9 bases align to TRBD1. V lost 6 bases, J lost 2 bases, and 8 bases stayed unmatched. The CDR3 is made up of 16 amino acids. CDR1 and CDR2 (germline): SEHNR, FQNEAQ (reference sequence). As DNA, the CDR3 is TGTGCCAGCAGTCTCCGGGACAGGGTGGCTGGAAACACCATATATTTT. Its translation is CASSLRDRVAGNTIYF.

In regard to this clone: Relative to the germline gene, one junction end is altered; a read error may explain this. This sequence joins TRBV7-9 and TRBJ2-7, with D unclear. The CDR3 is 12 amino acids. Per germline, CDR1 SEHNR and CDR2 FQNEAQ (reference sequence). CDR3 coding DNA: TGTGCCAGCAGCTTAGTCAACTACGTGCAGTACTTC. Its protein product is CASSLVNYVQYF.

The chain couples TRBV11-2 to TRBJ1-3; D possibly corresponds to TRBD1 (5 bases). V lost 7 bases and J lost 4, with 17 bases in between. Germline CDR1 SGHAT, CDR2 FQNNGV. The CDR3 consists of 15 residues. CDR3: CASTPVRGSGNTIYF. The DNA for the CDR3 is TGTGCCAGCACCCCGGTTAGGGGAAGCGGAAACACCATATATTTT.

The rearrangement uses TRBV28 and TRBJ1-1, with D unclear. V was trimmed by 5 bases and J by 4 bases, leaving 17 bases between them. Germline loops: CDR1 MDHEN, CDR2 SYDVKM. This CDR3 comprises 15 residues. CDR3 in amino acids: CASSTISGLGTEAFF. The DNA of the CDR3 is TGTGCCAGCAGTACGATCTCGGGTCTGGGCACTGAAGCTTTCTTT.

This chain joins TRBV18 and TRBJ2-1; D possibly corresponds to TRBD2 (6 bases). V shed 6 bases and J shed 4 bases, with 10 bases lying between them. Germline CDR1 KGHSH, CDR2 LQKENI. The CDR3 contains 13 residues. The CDR3 DNA sequence: TGTGCCAGCTCGGGACTGGGATACAATGAGCAGTTCTTC. As protein: CASSGLGYNEQFF.

The rearrangement uses TRBV5-6 and TRBJ2-5; D possibly corresponds to TRBD1 (6 bases). Germline-derived CDR1 and CDR2 are SGHDT and YYEEEE. This CDR3 is built from 16 residues. V shed 2 bases and J shed 2 bases, with 16 bases lying between them. DNA of the CDR3: TGTGCCAGCAGCTTAATCCAGGGGATTGCGCAAGAGACCCAGTACTTC. Translating gives CASSLIQGIAQETQYF.

The chain joins TRBV19 to TRBJ1-5, with 7 bases matching TRBD1. The germline CDR1 and CDR2 sequences are LNHDA and SQIVND (reference sequence). V was clipped by 8 bases and J by 1 base; unmatched bases: 17. CDR3 size: 18 residues. DNA for the CDR3: TGTGCCAGTCGATCGGTTACAGGGGCCCCCAGGAGCAATCAGCCCCAGCATTTT. This gives the protein CASRSVTGAPRSNQPQHF.

The chain links TRBV28 to TRBJ1-4; 8 bases agree with TRBD1. The ends lost 3 bases at V and 10 bases at J; junction bases unmatched: 13. The CDR3 contains 16 residues. The germline V gene has CDR1 MDHEN and CDR2 SYDVKM. The CDR3 reads CASSFPQDRVFGKLFF. Written as DNA, the CDR3 is TGTGCCAGCAGTTTCCCCCAGGACAGGGTATTTGGAAAACTGTTTTTT.

This clone was seen a few times. This same CDR3 is encoded by further DNA sequences in the sample. This sequence joins TRBV18 and TRBJ2-5, with D hard to call. Trimming took off 3 bases at V and 3 bases at J, with 2 bases between the two ends. The germline gives CDR1 KGHSH, CDR2 LQKENI. The CDR3 totals 11 residues. Here the CDR3 DNA reads TGTGCCAGCTCACCTAAAGAGACCCAGTACTTC. Its protein is CASSPKETQYF.

This CDR3 is CAISESGRSNEQFF. The CDR3, as DNA: TGTGCCATCAGTGAAAGCGGGAGGTCAAATGAGCAGTTCTTC. This chain links TRBV10-3 with TRBJ2-1; 9 bases agree with TRBD2. The germline V gene has CDR1 ENHRY and CDR2 SYGVKD. The trim removed 3 bases at V and 7 bases at J, leaving 4 bases unmatched. The CDR3 extends over 14 amino acids.

This clone was detected once. V usage is TRBV7-2 and J usage is TRBJ2-5; TRBD1 matches 8 bases. This CDR3 comprises 14 residues. The V gene end was trimmed by 3 bases and the J gene end by 2 bases; junction bases not matched to a gene: 2. Germline CDR1 and CDR2: SGHTA and FQGNSA. The CDR3 spells CASSFRTGQETQYF. CDR3 nucleotide sequence: TGTGCCAGCAGCTTTCGGACAGGGCAAGAGACCCAGTACTTC.

This rearrangement joins TRBV5-8 to TRBJ1-2; tentative D call: TRBD1 (5 bases). This CDR3 has 14 amino acids. Per germline, CDR1 SGHTS and CDR2 YDEGEE. V lost 2 bases to trimming and J lost 0 bases, with 8 bases between them. CDR3 sequence reads: CASSFQGTNYGYTF. The CDR3 DNA is TGTGCCAGCAGCTTTCAGGGAACTAACTATGGCTACACCTTC.

V and J are TRBV30 and TRBJ1-5; D not resolved. The germline gives CDR1 GTSNPN, CDR2 SVGIG (reference sequence). Trimming took 0 bases from V and 2 from J, leaving 11 bases between them. The CDR3 length is 15 residues. In nucleotides, the CDR3 is TGTGCCTGGAGTGTCCCGGGGAGGCGCAATCAGCCCCAGCATTTT. Its translation: CAWSVPGRRNQPQHF.

CDR3 in DNA: TGTGCCAGCAGTGTAAACAGGAATCCCTACGAGCAGTACTTC. Translated: CASSVNRNPYEQYF. The chain combines TRBV25-1 with TRBJ2-7; D may be TRBD1 (5 bases). The germline gives CDR1 MGHDK, CDR2 SYGVNS. The V gene lost 4 bases and the J gene lost 2 bases, with 12 bases spanning the gap. The CDR3 loop spans 14 amino acids.